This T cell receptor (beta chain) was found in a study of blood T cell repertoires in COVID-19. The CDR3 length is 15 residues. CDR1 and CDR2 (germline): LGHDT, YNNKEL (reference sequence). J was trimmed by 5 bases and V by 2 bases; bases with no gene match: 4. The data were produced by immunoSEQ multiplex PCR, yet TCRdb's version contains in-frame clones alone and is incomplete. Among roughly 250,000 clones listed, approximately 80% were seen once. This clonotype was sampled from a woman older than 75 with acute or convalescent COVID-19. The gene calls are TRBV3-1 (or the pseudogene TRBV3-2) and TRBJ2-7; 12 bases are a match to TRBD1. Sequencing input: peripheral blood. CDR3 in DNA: TGTGCCAGCAGCCAAACCGGGACAGGGGGCCACGAGCAGTACTTC. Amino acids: CASSQTGTGGHEQYF.